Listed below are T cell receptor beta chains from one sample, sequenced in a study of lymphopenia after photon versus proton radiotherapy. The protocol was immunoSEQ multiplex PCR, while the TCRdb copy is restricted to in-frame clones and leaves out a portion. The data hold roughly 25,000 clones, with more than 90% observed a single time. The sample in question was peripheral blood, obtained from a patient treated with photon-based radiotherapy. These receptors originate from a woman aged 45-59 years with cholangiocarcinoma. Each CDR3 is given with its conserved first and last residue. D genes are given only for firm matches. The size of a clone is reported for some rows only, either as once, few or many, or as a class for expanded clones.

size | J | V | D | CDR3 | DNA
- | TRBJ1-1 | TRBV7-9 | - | CASSPPGTPEAFF | TGTGCCAGCAGCCCCCCGGGGACCCCTGAAGCTTTCTTT
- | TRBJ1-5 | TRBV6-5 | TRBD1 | CASSRQGISNQPQHF | TGTGCCAGCAGTCGACAGGGTATAAGCAATCAGCCCCAGCATTTT
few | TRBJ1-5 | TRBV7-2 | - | CASSRRTDNQPQHF | TGTGCCAGCAGCCGTAGGACAGACAATCAGCCCCAGCATTTT
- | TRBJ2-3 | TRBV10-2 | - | CASSRASFTDTQYF | TGCGCCAGCAGTCGCGCGTCTTTCACAGATACGCAGTATTTT
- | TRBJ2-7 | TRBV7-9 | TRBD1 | CASSARDSPYEQYF | TGTGCCAGCAGCGCACGGGACAGTCCCTACGAGCAGTACTTC
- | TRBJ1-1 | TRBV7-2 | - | CASSLVEGMNTEAFF | TGTGCCAGCAGCTTAGTTGAGGGGATGAACACTGAAGCTTTCTTT
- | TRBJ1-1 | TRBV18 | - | CASSPLGPTGTEAFF | TGTGCCAGCTCACCATTGGGCCCTACGGGCACTGAAGCTTTCTTT
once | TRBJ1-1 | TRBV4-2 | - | CASSQMEGLNTEAFF | TGTGCCAGCAGCCAAATGGAGGGCCTGAACACTGAAGCTTTCTTT
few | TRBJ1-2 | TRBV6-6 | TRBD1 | CASSYQGEGYGYTF | TGTGCCAGCAGTTACCAGGGGGAGGGGTATGGCTACACCTTC
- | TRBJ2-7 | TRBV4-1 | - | CASSQIPTMGSEQYF | TGCGCCAGCAGCCAAATCCCCACCATGGGGTCCGAGCAGTACTTC
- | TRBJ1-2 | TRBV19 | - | CASKQGRLSYGYTF | TGTGCCAGTAAGCAGGGCCGGTTATCCTATGGCTACACCTTC
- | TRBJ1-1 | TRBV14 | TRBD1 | CASSQTGRGMNTEAFF | TGTGCCAGCAGCCAGACAGGGCGAGGGATGAACACTGAAGCTTTCTTT
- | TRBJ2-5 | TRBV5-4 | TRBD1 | CASSLAGTGVRETQYF | TGTGCCAGCAGCCTAGCCGGGACAGGGGTTCGGGAGACCCAGTACTTC
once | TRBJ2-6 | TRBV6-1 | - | CASAIKGAIVLTF | TGTGCCAGCGCGATTAAAGGGGCGATCGTCCTGACTTTC
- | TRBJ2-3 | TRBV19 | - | CASSPSGTDTQYF | TGTGCCAGTAGTCCATCAGGCACAGATACGCAGTATTTT
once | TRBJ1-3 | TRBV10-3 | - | CAISESGTHPGNTIYF | TGTGCCATCAGTGAGTCCGGGACTCACCCTGGAAACACCATATATTTT
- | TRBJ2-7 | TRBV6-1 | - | CASSEMTGRYQYF | TGTGCCAGCAGTGAGATGACAGGGAGGTACCAGTACTTC
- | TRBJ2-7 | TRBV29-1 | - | CSVGVGLSYEQYF | TGCAGCGTTGGGGTGGGCCTCTCCTACGAGCAGTACTTC
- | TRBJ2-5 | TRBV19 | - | CASSTARGETQYF | TGTGCCAGTAGTACCGCCCGAGGGGAGACCCAGTACTTC
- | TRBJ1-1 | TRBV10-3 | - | CAISAYRTEAFF | TGTGCCATCAGTGCTTATAGGACTGAAGCTTTCTTT
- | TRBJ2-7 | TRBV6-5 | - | CASSTAAYEQYF | TGTGCCAGCAGTACTGCGGCCTACGAGCAGTACTTC
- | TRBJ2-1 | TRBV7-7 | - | CASSSLEGNEQFF | TGTGCTAGCAGCTCCCTGGAGGGGAATGAGCAGTTCTTC
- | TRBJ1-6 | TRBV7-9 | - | CASRFGGSYNSPLHF | TGTGCCAGCAGGTTCGGAGGCTCCTATAATTCACCCCTCCACTTT
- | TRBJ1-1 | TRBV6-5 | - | CASSYRGVGTEAFF | TGTGCCAGCAGTTACCGCGGGGTGGGGACTGAAGCTTTCTTT
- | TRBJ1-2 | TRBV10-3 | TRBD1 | CAGGDRNTYGYTF | TGTGCCGGGGGGGACAGGAACACCTATGGCTACACCTTC
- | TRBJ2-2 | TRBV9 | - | CASSVMGARDTGELFF | TGTGCCAGCAGCGTAATGGGGGCGCGGGACACCGGGGAGCTGTTTTTT
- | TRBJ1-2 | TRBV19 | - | CASSNRESPYGYTF | TGTGCCAGTAGTAACCGGGAAAGTCCTTACGGCTACACCTTC
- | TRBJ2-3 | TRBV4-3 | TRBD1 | CASSGTGRTDTQYF | TGCGCCAGCAGCGGGACAGGGAGGACAGATACGCAGTATTTT
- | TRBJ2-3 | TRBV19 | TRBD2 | CASSFFPSGGAGDTQYF | TGTGCCAGTAGTTTCTTCCCTAGCGGGGGGGCCGGAGATACGCAGTATTTT
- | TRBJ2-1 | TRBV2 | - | CASSEPRGYNEQFF | TGTGCCAGCAGTGAACCTAGGGGGTACAATGAGCAGTTCTTC
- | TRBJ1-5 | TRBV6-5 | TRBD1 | CASSGTGITNQPQHF | TGTGCCAGCAGTGGGACAGGTATCACCAATCAGCCCCAGCATTTT
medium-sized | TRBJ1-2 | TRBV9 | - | CASSPQDYGYTF | TGTGCCAGCAGCCCCCAGGATTATGGCTACACCTTC
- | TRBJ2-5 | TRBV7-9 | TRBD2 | CASSLVSGGAGKTQYF | TGTGCCAGCAGCTTAGTAAGCGGGGGGGCCGGGAAGACCCAGTACTTC
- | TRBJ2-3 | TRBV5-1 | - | CASSLGNPTSTDTQYF | TGCGCCAGCAGCTTGGGAAACCCCACGAGCACAGATACGCAGTATTTT
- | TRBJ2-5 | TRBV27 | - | CASSLGTEGTTQYF | TGTGCCAGCAGTCTTGGGACCGAAGGGACAACCCAGTACTTC
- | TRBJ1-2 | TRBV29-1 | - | CSVVGLNYGYTF | TGCAGCGTTGTTGGGCTTAACTATGGCTACACCTTC
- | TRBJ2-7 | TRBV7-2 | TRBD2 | CASSLAPAGYYEQYF | TGTGCCAGCAGCTTAGCTCCAGCGGGGTACTACGAGCAGTACTTC
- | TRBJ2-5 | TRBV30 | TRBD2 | CAWSVRLAGGGRLVTQYF | TGTGCCTGGAGTGTACGACTAGCGGGGGGGGGTCGCTTGGTGACCCAGTACTTC
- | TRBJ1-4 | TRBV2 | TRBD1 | CASFRSPGQGNEKLFF | TGTGCCAGCTTTAGATCCCCGGGACAGGGGAATGAAAAACTGTTTTTT
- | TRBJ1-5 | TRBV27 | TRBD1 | CASSPNRGRSSNQPQHF | TGTGCCAGCAGTCCGAACAGGGGCCGGTCTAGCAATCAGCCCCAGCATTTT
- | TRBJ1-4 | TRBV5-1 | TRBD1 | CASSLGRGNEKLFF | TGCGCCAGCAGCTTAGGCAGGGGGAATGAAAAACTGTTTTTT
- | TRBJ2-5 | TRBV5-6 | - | CASSLPGPGTQYF | TGTGCCAGCAGCTTGCCCGGGCCGGGGACCCAGTACTTC
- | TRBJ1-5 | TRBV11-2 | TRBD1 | CASSLAGGQPQHF | TGTGCCAGCAGCTTAGCAGGGGGTCAGCCCCAGCATTTT
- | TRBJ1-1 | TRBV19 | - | CASSIRGPTNTEAFF | TGTGCCAGTAGTATTCGGGGACCGACGAACACTGAAGCTTTCTTT
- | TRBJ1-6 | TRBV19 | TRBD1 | CASSIEGTAIIVPPLHF | TGTGCCAGTAGTATAGAAGGGACAGCCATCATCGTGCCACCCCTCCACTTT
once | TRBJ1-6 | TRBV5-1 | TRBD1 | CASSLDGQGFNSPLHF | TGCGCCAGCAGCTTGGATGGACAGGGTTTCAATTCACCCCTCCACTTT
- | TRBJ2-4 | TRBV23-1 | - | CASSQSPHQLAKNIQYF | TGCGCCAGCAGTCAATCGCCGCATCAACTAGCCAAAAACATTCAGTACTTC